The T cell receptor (beta chain) under discussion was sequenced for a study of T cell repertoires in cytomegalovirus infection. Per the germline V gene, CDR1 is PRHDT and CDR2 is FYEKMQ (reference sequence). This CDR3 comprises 15 residues. The V end lost 0 bases, the J end lost 3 bases, and 11 bases lay between the germline ends. MiXCR was run by TCRdb on the reads, yielding one entry per CDR3 protein. The sample holds some 800,000 distinct CDR3 sequences, about 33% seen once. With respect to this clonotype: Antigen unknown.

The chain recombines TRBV13 with TRBJ1-2; D unresolved. Sequencing was performed on cultured CD8+ T cells from PBMCs, taken from culture after CMV antigen stimulation. The source is a human donor in good health (CMV status not recorded). Some clones in this sample may be carry-over from other donors' samples. Here the CDR3 reads CASSLGQTVYYGYTF. Written as DNA, the CDR3 is TGTGCCAGCAGCTTAGGCCAGACCGTTTACTATGGCTACACCTTC.